This section outlines one TCR beta chain sequence together with its context. Under the authors' procedure: Amplifying reference gene primers gave estimates of nucleated cell counts. Assay used: immunoSEQ multiplex PCR; TCRdb lists only in-frame clones, some missing. That table gives V, J and clone size, and the DNA gave D and trimming. Seen here are around 50,000 clones, 70% to 90% observed once, and the top ten hold under 6%. The record originates from a study of blood T cell repertoires in COVID-19. Study context: The samples span acute and convalescent COVID-19 from the United States, Italy and Spain. The analysed material was cDNA or gDNA that came from T cells, B-cell-depleted T cells, or PBMCs.

The germline gives CDR1 SGHTA, CDR2 FQGNSA. V shed 0 bases, J shed 8 bases, and the junction held 14 bases outside the gene matches. The CDR3 runs 19 residues. Sequencing used peripheral blood. The chain uses TRBV7-2 and TRBJ2-3, with 13 bases that match TRBD2. This sequence originates from a human donor in a cohort sampled during active COVID-19. CDR3 in DNA: TGTGCCAGCAGCTTAGCTTCTGGACTAGCGGGGGCCCCCCTTCGTACGCAGTATTTT. This translates into CASSLASGLAGAPLRTQYF.